This T cell receptor beta chain was retrieved from a study of OX40 agonist ivuxolimab in advanced cancers. The table came from immunoSEQ multiplex PCR; TCRdb's copy has only in-frame clones and leaves some out. The repertoire holds over 15,000 clones, with about 81% as singletons. The CDR3 is 13 amino acids. With 0 bases removed from V and 6 bases from J, the gap between germline ends came to 10 bases. CDR1 and CDR2 from the germline V gene are SGHDT and YYEEEE. This clonotype originated in an adult with an advanced solid tumor such as melanoma, head and neck, liver or kidney cancer. The rearrangement joins TRBV5-6 to TRBJ2-7; possibly TRBD2 for D (5 bases). The sequencing here drew on CD4+ or CD8+ T cells sorted from blood, taken in a trial of the OX40 agonist ivuxolimab. The CDR3 nucleotides are TGTGCCAGCAGCTTGGGCGGTAGCGCCGAGCAGTACTTC. Protein: CASSLGGSAEQYF.